These 30 T cell receptor beta chains were all obtained from the same sample, sequenced in a study of T cell changes during pregnancy in multiple sclerosis. Produced via immunoSEQ multiplex PCR; TCRdb's table is partial and in-frame only. This table has over 85,000 clones, about nine tenths appearing once. The sample consisted of peripheral blood, taken after pregnancy. Source of these receptors: a female donor in good health, enrolled as a control in a pregnancy study.

This chain uses TRBV11-2 with TRBJ1-4; 7 bases are a match to TRBD1. CDR3 length equals 15 residues. In germline, CDR1 is SGHAT, CDR2 FQNNGV. Losses at the gene ends were 1 base for V and 8 bases for J; bases not matched to a gene: 7. CDR3: CASSLAGTEEEKLFF. The CDR3, as DNA: TGTGCCAGCAGCTTAGCCGGGACAGAGGAGGAAAAACTGTTTTTT.

The rearrangement links TRBV7-9 to TRBJ1-2; D uncertain. The ends were cut back, 1 base at V and 7 bases at J, with 7 bases in the middle. There are 12 residues in the CDR3. Germline-derived CDR1 and CDR2 are SEHNR and FQNEAQ (reference sequence). CDR3 bases: TGTGCCAGCAGCTTAGATAACGGTGGCTACACCTTC. As protein: CASSLDNGGYTF.

The chain combines TRBV18 with TRBJ1-3; D is undetermined. The CDR3 extends over 17 amino acids. The V and J ends lost 1 base and 3 bases respectively, with 16 bases between them. Germline values: CDR1 KGHSH, CDR2 LQKENI. This CDR3 reads CASSPLTVKTGGNTIYF. Here the CDR3 DNA reads TGTGCCAGCTCACCACTTACTGTCAAGACGGGTGGAAACACCATATATTTT.

This chain links TRBV19 with TRBJ2-3; 9 bases align to TRBD1. Germline V gene data show CDR1 as LNHDA and CDR2 as SQIVND (reference sequence). The CDR3 length is 14 residues. V gave up 4 bases and J gave up 4 bases; unmatched junction bases: 3. CDR3 nucleotide sequence: TGTGCCAGTAGTAGGGACAGGGTGGCAGATACGCAGTATTTT. Protein sequence: CASSRDRVADTQYF.

In regard to this clone: Other nucleotide sequences from this sample produce the same CDR3. The V call is TRBV6-6, the J call TRBJ2-3, with TRBD1 matching 7 bases. The germline V gene has CDR1 MNHNY and CDR2 SVGAGI (reference sequence). Trimming took 5 bases from V and 1 from J; bases not matched to a gene: 3. The CDR3 runs to 14 residues. For the CDR3, the DNA is TGTGCCAGCAGTCCAACAGGGGGCACAGATACGCAGTATTTT. It translates to CASSPTGGTDTQYF.

The chain recombines TRBV5-1 with TRBJ2-7; no reliable D call. Germline loops: CDR1 SGHRS, CDR2 YFSETQ. Trimming removed 2 bases from V and 2 bases from J, with 5 bases in between. The CDR3 has 12 amino acids. CDR3 sequence reads: CASSFNTYEQYF. For the CDR3, the DNA is TGCGCCAGCAGCTTTAATACCTACGAGCAGTACTTC.

The chain is built from TRBV19 and TRBJ1-5; D not resolved. V gave up 5 bases and J gave up 0 bases, with 5 bases separating them. The germline gives CDR1 LNHDA, CDR2 SQIVND (reference sequence). The CDR3 is made up of 13 amino acids. The CDR3 region is CASSQDSNQPQHF. The CDR3 region has the DNA TGTGCCAGTAGTCAGGATAGCAATCAGCCCCAGCATTTT.

The chain links TRBV5-4 to TRBJ2-7; 7 nucleotides match TRBD2. From germline, CDR1 is SGHNT and CDR2 YYREEE (reference sequence). Trimming cost V 2 bases and J 6 bases; bases outside gene matches: 8. The CDR3 loop spans 14 amino acids. Here the CDR3 DNA reads TGTGCCAGCAGCTTTTATGATAGGGAGGGCGAGCAGTACTTC. It encodes CASSFYDREGEQYF.

This chain connects TRBV10-3 to TRBJ1-5, with 8 positions matching TRBD1. Germline V gene lookup returns CDR1 ENHRY and CDR2 SYGVKD. The CDR3 totals 15 residues. V trimming: 2 bases; J trimming: 1 base; junction bases outside the gene matches: 1. CDR3 in amino acids: CAISEDRGSNQPQHF. CDR3 coding DNA: TGTGCCATCAGTGAGGACAGGGGAAGCAATCAGCCCCAGCATTTT.

In its sample, this clone was seen a few times. This chain links TRBV7-3 with TRBJ2-1; TRBD2 agrees at 14 bases. V dropped 3 bases and J dropped 8; count of bases not matched to a gene: 0. The CDR3 is 14 residues long. CDR1 and CDR2 from the germline V gene are SGHTA and FQGTGA. CDR3 protein: CASSLGLAGDEQFF. As DNA, the CDR3 is TGTGCCAGCAGCTTGGGACTAGCGGGGGATGAGCAGTTCTTC. The variable domain in full, with the rest retrieved from reference TRBV7-3 and TRBJ2-1, is GAGVSQTPSNKVTEKGKYVELRCDPISGHTALYWYRQSLGQGPEFLIYFQGTGAADDSGLPNDRFFAVRPEGSVSTLKIQRTERGDSAVYLCASSLGLAGDEQFFGPGTRLTVL.

V gene TRBV12-5 combines with J gene TRBJ1-4; 7 nucleotides match TRBD1. The J segment lost 3 bases and the V segment lost 1 base, leaving 2 bases of the junction unmatched. This CDR3 has 15 residues. Germline-derived CDR1 and CDR2 are LGHNT and FRNRAP. The CDR3 sequence: CASGLATGANEKLFF. The CDR3 nucleotides are TGTGCTAGTGGTTTGGCCACAGGGGCTAATGAAAAACTGTTTTTT.

V gene TRBV10-3 combines with J gene TRBJ1-1, with 7 bases that match TRBD1. The CDR3 spans 14 residues. Germline assignment: CDR1 ENHRY and CDR2 SYGVKD. With V trimmed by 7 bases and J by 3 bases, 8 bases remained unmatched. CDR3 amino acids: CAITRTGSDTEAFF. The CDR3 DNA reads TGTGCCATCACCCGGACAGGCTCGGACACTGAAGCTTTCTTT.

The V call is TRBV27, the J call TRBJ2-7, with D perhaps TRBD1 (6 bases). CDR3 size: 14 residues. The germline CDR1 and CDR2 sequences are MNHEY and SMNVEV (reference sequence). V dropped 4 bases and J dropped 0 bases, with 10 bases sitting between them. The CDR3 bases are TGTGCCAGCAGTTCGAACAGGGACTCCTACGAGCAGTACTTC. It yields the protein CASSSNRDSYEQYF.

The chain has TRBV27 and TRBJ1-3; D uncertain. This CDR3 spans 15 amino acids. V dropped 0 bases and J dropped 3 bases, with 9 bases sitting between them. Per the germline V gene, CDR1 is MNHEY and CDR2 is SMNVEV (reference sequence). The CDR3 DNA reads TGTGCCAGCAGTTTATCCGGGGTTAGTGGAAACACCATATATTTT. It yields the protein CASSLSGVSGNTIYF.

V and J are TRBV7-2 and TRBJ2-1; TRBD2 aligns across 8 bases. With 0 bases clipped from V and 10 bases from J, the junction kept 5 bases outside the gene matches. Germline V gives CDR1 SGHTA, CDR2 FQGNSA. The CDR3 is 14 amino acids. CDR3 nucleotide sequence: TGTGCCAGCAGCTTAGCGCGGGGGGCAGGCGAGCAGTTCTTC. Amino acids: CASSLARGAGEQFF.

This rearrangement joins TRBV9 to TRBJ1-2; D is unresolved. Germline assignment: CDR1 SGDLS and CDR2 YYNGEE. This CDR3 has 15 residues. The ends were cut back, 0 bases at V and 0 bases at J, with 9 bases in the middle. The CDR3 region has the DNA TGTGCCAGCAGCGTAGCCGCGTCCACTAACTATGGCTACACCTTC. It codes for CASSVAASTNYGYTF.

The V call is TRBV11-2, the J call TRBJ2-2; TRBD1 matches 7 bases. Germline V gives CDR1 SGHAT, CDR2 FQNNGV. V trimming: 0 bases; J trimming: 7 bases; junction bases outside the gene matches: 5. This CDR3 has 15 residues. CDR3 region: CASSLEGGAFGELFF. DNA for the CDR3: TGTGCCAGCAGCTTAGAAGGGGGCGCCTTCGGGGAGCTGTTTTTT.

The chain is built from TRBV6-5 and TRBJ2-3; no clear D gene. CDR3 size: 15 residues. V dropped 6 bases and J dropped 5 bases, with 18 bases sitting between them. Germline V gene data show CDR1 as MNHEY and CDR2 as SVGAGI. The DNA for the CDR3 is TGTGCCAGCAGCTCGGCCCAGACATTGGGAGATACGCAGTATTTT. Amino acid sequence: CASSSAQTLGDTQYF.

The chain employs TRBV19 and TRBJ2-7; a weak D match, TRBD1 (5 bases). Germline CDR1 is LNHDA and CDR2 is SQIVND (reference sequence). The ends were cut back, 3 bases at V and 6 bases at J, with 15 bases in the middle. The CDR3 contains 14 residues. In DNA form, the CDR3 reads TGTGCCAGTAGTATTGGGGCGTACAGTTCCGAGCAGTACTTC. Protein product: CASSIGAYSSEQYF.

V is TRBV7-8 and J is TRBJ2-1; 11 nucleotides agree with TRBD2. The CDR3 covers 16 residues. V lost 5 bases, J lost 8 bases, and 11 bases stayed unmatched. In germline, CDR1 is SGHVS, CDR2 FQNEAQ. CDR3 sequence reads: CASSGQGSGGVYEQFF. The CDR3 DNA reads as TGTGCCAGCAGCGGCCAGGGTAGCGGGGGGGTTTATGAGCAGTTCTTC.

The CDR3 region is CASSTGTRSSYEQYF. The DNA for the CDR3 is TGTGCCAGTAGTACGGGGACACGCAGCTCCTACGAGCAGTACTTC. The chain is built from TRBV19 and TRBJ2-7; D is perhaps TRBD1 (6 bases). Germline V gives CDR1 LNHDA, CDR2 SQIVND (reference sequence). V was trimmed by 4 bases and J by 0 bases, leaving 13 bases between them. The CDR3 is 15 residues long.

This clone has only a few counts. The V and J genes are TRBV19 and TRBJ1-1, with D unclear. The CDR3 loop spans 15 amino acids. The germline CDR1 and CDR2 sequences are LNHDA and SQIVND (reference sequence). V was shortened by 0 bases and J by 3 bases, with 11 bases between the two germline ends. The CDR3 loop is CASSIEWEVDTEAFF. CDR3 DNA sequence: TGTGCCAGTAGTATAGAGTGGGAGGTGGACACTGAAGCTTTCTTT.

The chain recombines TRBV4-2 with TRBJ2-7; D is uncertain. V was pared by 0 bases and J by 5 bases, with 11 bases between. CDR1 and CDR2 (germline): LGHNA, YNFKEQ. This CDR3 has 14 amino acids. This chain's CDR3 is CASSQEQTVDEQYF. CDR3 in DNA: TGTGCCAGCAGCCAAGAACAAACAGTAGACGAGCAGTACTTC.

This clone was detected only once. The chain combines TRBV9 with TRBJ1-1; TRBD1 matches 7 bases. This CDR3 contains 13 residues. Germline CDR1 reads SGDLS; CDR2 reads YYNGEE. V was pared by 2 bases and J by 5 bases, with 3 bases of the junction left unmatched. This CDR3 reads CASSVSQGTEAFF. The DNA of the CDR3 is TGTGCCAGCAGCGTGTCACAGGGGACTGAAGCTTTCTTT.

The chain couples TRBV27 to TRBJ2-3, with 8 bases aligning to TRBD1. In germline, CDR1 is MNHEY, CDR2 SMNVEV (reference sequence). This CDR3 comprises 16 residues. The V segment lost 5 bases and the J segment 4 bases; nucleotides outside the gene matches: 11. CDR3 in DNA: TGTGCCAGCAGTCCCTATTGGACAGGGTGGGCAGATACGCAGTATTTT. Amino acids: CASSPYWTGWADTQYF.

The chain uses TRBV7-9 and TRBJ2-5; D possibly corresponds to TRBD2 (7 bases). Trimming left V 3 bases short and J 2 bases short, with 19 bases between. CDR3 size: 17 residues. The V gene's germline CDR1 is SEHNR and CDR2 FQNEAQ (reference sequence). In DNA, the CDR3 is TGTGCCAGCAGCTTTGGGCCGGGGGGCCTGTTGCAAGAGACCCAGTACTTC. This gives the protein CASSFGPGGLLQETQYF.

This chain links TRBV28 with TRBJ1-1; a possible D gene is TRBD1 (5 bases). V lost 5 bases, J lost 6 bases, and 16 bases lay in between. The CDR3 is made up of 14 amino acids. Germline V CDR1 and CDR2: MDHEN, SYDVKM. CDR3 amino acids: CASSLTGPRPEAFF. Here the CDR3 DNA reads TGTGCCAGCAGTCTCACAGGCCCCAGGCCTGAAGCTTTCTTT.

In this sample, this clone turned up once. The chain has TRBV6-6 and TRBJ1-3; 7 bases are a match to TRBD1. J lost 6 bases, V lost 9 bases, and 14 bases had no gene match. CDR1 and CDR2 from the germline V gene are MNHNY and SVGAGI (reference sequence). The CDR3 sequence is 15 residues long. In DNA, the CDR3 is TGTGCCAGTCACGTCCAGGGGGGCCCTGAAAACACCATATATTTT. It translates to CASHVQGGPENTIYF.

V is TRBV7-2 and J is TRBJ1-6; 7 positions agree with TRBD1. This CDR3 contains 16 residues. Looked up from germline, CDR1 is SGHTA and CDR2 is FQGNSA. The V gene end was trimmed by 6 bases and the J gene end by 6 bases; junction bases not matched to a gene: 11. The CDR3 sequence is CASSLGVNRGNSPLHF. CDR3 bases: TGTGCCAGCAGTTTGGGGGTCAACAGGGGTAATTCACCCCTCCACTTT. Full variable domain (outside the CDR3, taken from reference TRBV7-2 and TRBJ1-6): GAGVSQSPSNKVTEKGKDVELRCDPISGHTALYWYRQSLGQGLEFLIYFQGNSAPDKSGLPSDRFSAERTGGSVSTLTIQRTQQEDSAVYLCASSLGVNRGNSPLHFGNGTRLTVT.

This rearrangement joins TRBV7-2 to TRBJ1-3; D gene unclear. The germline V gene has CDR1 SGHTA and CDR2 FQGNSA. CDR3 length equals 15 residues. V gave up 1 base and J gave up 2 bases, with 9 bases separating them. The CDR3 sequence is CASSLGPAAGNTIYF. As DNA, the CDR3 is TGTGCCAGCAGCTTAGGGCCGGCGGCTGGAAACACCATATATTTT.